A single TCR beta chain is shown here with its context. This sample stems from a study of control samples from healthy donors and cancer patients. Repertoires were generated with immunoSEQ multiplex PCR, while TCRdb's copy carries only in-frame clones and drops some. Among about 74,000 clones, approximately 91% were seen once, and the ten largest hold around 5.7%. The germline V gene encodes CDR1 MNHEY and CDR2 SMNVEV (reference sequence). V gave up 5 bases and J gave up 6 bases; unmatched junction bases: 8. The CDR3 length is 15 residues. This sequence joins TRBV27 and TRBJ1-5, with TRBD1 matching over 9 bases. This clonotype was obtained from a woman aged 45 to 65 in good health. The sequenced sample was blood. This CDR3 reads CASSVDRGGGQPQHF. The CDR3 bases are TGTGCCAGCAGTGTGGACAGGGGAGGGGGTCAGCCCCAGCATTTT.